This passage covers 19 T cell receptor beta chains from one sample sequenced in a study of technical replicates of blood from several donors. Assay used: immunoSEQ multiplex PCR; TCRdb lists only in-frame clones, some missing. The sample records 65,000 to 90,000 clones, approximately 86% being singletons. The specimen was PBMCs. The origin of the receptors is a human donor in good health. Some clones in this sample may be carry-over from other donors' samples.

V gene TRBV19 combines with J gene TRBJ2-5; 7 nucleotides align to TRBD1. Germline-derived CDR1 and CDR2 are LNHDA and SQIVND (reference sequence). This CDR3 has 13 amino acids. V shed 6 bases and J 3 bases; nucleotides not matched to a gene: 4. The CDR3 DNA reads TGTGCCAGTAGCACAGACAGGGAAGAGACCCAGTACTTC. Protein sequence: CASSTDREETQYF.

The chain joins TRBV6-6 to TRBJ2-7; D uncertain. Germline CDR1 MNHNY, CDR2 SVGAGI (reference sequence). This CDR3 is 13 amino acids long. Trimming pared 6 bases from V and 0 bases from J, leaving 9 bases between. The CDR3 DNA reads as TGTGCCAGCAGATTGACACGCTCCTACGAGCAGTACTTC. Encoded protein: CASRLTRSYEQYF.

The V and J genes are TRBV5-5 and TRBJ2-7; possible D gene TRBD1, 6 bases. The CDR3 loop spans 14 amino acids. V was shortened by 3 bases and J by 2 bases, with 12 bases between the two germline ends. Looked up from germline, CDR1 is SGHKS and CDR2 is YYEKEE (reference sequence). CDR3 sequence (DNA): TGTGCCAGCAGCTATCGGACAGATACCTACGAGCAGTACTTC. Its translation is CASSYRTDTYEQYF. Variable domain in full (rest from reference TRBV5-5 and TRBJ2-7): DAGVTQSPTHLIKTRGQQVTLRCSPISGHKSVSWYQQVLGQGPQFIFQYYEKEERGRGNFPDRFSARQFPNYSSELNVNALLLGDSALYLCASSYRTDTYEQYFGPGTRLTVT.

This clone was counted a few times. This rearrangement joins TRBV7-9 to TRBJ1-4; 7 bases match TRBD1. Germline V gene sequence: CDR1 SEHNR, CDR2 FQNEAQ (reference sequence). This CDR3 is built from 14 residues. V trimming: 6 bases; J trimming: 3 bases; junction bases outside the gene matches: 4. The CDR3 loop is CASRHRGPNEKLFF. The CDR3 nucleotides read TGTGCCAGCAGACACAGGGGCCCTAATGAAAAACTGTTTTTT.

The chain's CDR3 is CASSPDRVYEQYF. The CDR3 DNA reads as TGTGCCAGCAGTCCCGACAGGGTGTACGAGCAGTACTTC. The chain employs TRBV13 and TRBJ2-7; 7 nucleotides match TRBD1. Trimming at V came to 6 bases and at J to 4 bases, leaving 6 bases not matched to a gene. Germline values: CDR1 PRHDT, CDR2 FYEKMQ (reference sequence). CDR3 length: 13 residues.

The gene calls are TRBV7-2 and TRBJ1-5; 12 bases match TRBD1. Losses at the gene ends were 1 base for V and 2 bases for J; bases not matched to a gene: 6. Germline loops: CDR1 SGHTA, CDR2 FQGNSA. The CDR3 has 18 residues. The CDR3 sequence is CASSLGGTGGIGNQPQHF. CDR3 coding DNA: TGTGCCAGCAGCTTAGGGGGGACAGGGGGCATTGGCAATCAGCCCCAGCATTTT. Full variable domain (remainder filled in from reference TRBV7-2 and TRBJ1-5): GAGVSQSPSNKVTEKGKDVELRCDPISGHTALYWYRQSLGQGLEFLIYFQGNSAPDKSGLPSDRFSAERTGGSVSTLTIQRTQQEDSAVYLCASSLGGTGGIGNQPQHFGDGTRLSIL.

The chain is built from TRBV5-4 and TRBJ2-1; a possible D gene is TRBD2 (5 bases). The CDR3 runs to 12 residues. Trimming took off 5 bases at V and 4 bases at J, with 7 bases between the two ends. Germline lookup yields CDR1 SGHNT and CDR2 YYREEE (reference sequence). Here the CDR3 DNA reads TGTGCCAGCAGTGGAGGATACAATGAGCAGTTCTTC. Protein: CASSGGYNEQFF.

This clone was seen more than once but under ten times. V gene TRBV4-3 combines with J gene TRBJ2-2; tentatively, D is TRBD1 (6 bases). Germline values: CDR1 LGHNA, CDR2 YSLEER. Trimming took 0 bases from V and 5 from J, leaving 13 bases between them. The CDR3 extends over 16 amino acids. The CDR3 bases are TGCGCCAGCAGCCAAGAGGGAACAGGGTGGACCGGGGAGCTGTTTTTT. Protein sequence: CASSQEGTGWTGELFF.

The V call is TRBV5-1, the J call TRBJ1-5; TRBD1 might be the D (6 bases). V gave up 4 bases and J gave up 2 bases, with 13 bases separating them. Germline-derived CDR1 and CDR2 are SGHRS and YFSETQ. The length of the CDR3 is 15 residues. DNA for the CDR3: TGCGCCAGCAGCCTGGGGGGGCAGGGCAATCAGCCCCAGCATTTT. Encoded protein: CASSLGGQGNQPQHF.

The chain has TRBV13 and TRBJ2-7; D is perhaps TRBD2 (6 bases). CDR3 length equals 15 residues. The germline V gene has CDR1 PRHDT and CDR2 FYEKMQ (reference sequence). Trimming cost V 0 bases and J 3 bases, with 12 bases left between them. The CDR3 region is CASSLGYGSGYEQYF. The CDR3 DNA reads as TGTGCCAGCAGCTTAGGTTACGGGAGTGGCTACGAGCAGTACTTC.

This clone has a single count. CDR3 amino acids: CASARVENIQYF. In DNA form, the CDR3 reads TGTGCCAGTGCGAGGGTAGAAAACATTCAGTACTTC. The rearrangement joins TRBV19 to TRBJ2-4; D is possibly TRBD2 (5 bases). Trimming pared 8 bases from V and 5 bases from J, leaving 10 bases between. Looked up from germline, CDR1 is LNHDA and CDR2 is SQIVND (reference sequence). The CDR3 length is 12 residues. Full variable domain (remainder filled in from reference TRBV19 and TRBJ2-4): DGGITQSPKYLFRKEGQNVTLSCEQNLNHDAMYWYRQDPGQGLRLIYYSQIVNDFQKGDIAEGYSVSREKKESFPLTVTSAQKNPTAFYLCASARVENIQYFGAGTRLSVL.

Concerning this clone: Distinct nucleotide sequences in the sample also encode this CDR3. V gene TRBV6-1 combines with J gene TRBJ2-3, with TRBD1 matching over 7 bases. Germline trimming cut 6 bases from V and 1 base from J; bases unmatched to any gene: 1. The CDR3 is made up of 13 amino acids. Germline V gene data show CDR1 as MNHNS and CDR2 as SASEGT. The CDR3 spells CASSGQGTDTQYF. CDR3 nucleotide sequence: TGTGCCAGCAGCGGACAGGGCACAGATACGCAGTATTTT.

This chain links TRBV13 with TRBJ2-5; tentative D call: TRBD2 (6 bases). Trimming took off 5 bases at V and 7 bases at J, with 20 bases between the two ends. Germline lookup yields CDR1 PRHDT and CDR2 FYEKMQ (reference sequence). This CDR3 comprises 15 residues. CDR3 amino acids: CASSTRWGEVGTQYF. In nucleotides, the CDR3 is TGTGCCAGCAGCACCCGATGGGGGGAAGTCGGGACCCAGTACTTC.

In this sample, this clone turned up a few times. This rearrangement joins TRBV5-8 to TRBJ1-4; D may be TRBD1 (5 bases). The germline V gene encodes CDR1 SGHTS and CDR2 YDEGEE. The CDR3 loop spans 15 amino acids. The V end was cut by 1 base, the J end by 5 bases, with 12 bases between. Written as DNA, the CDR3 is TGTGCCAGCAGCTTGATGACAGCCCAAAATGAAAAACTGTTTTTT. Protein sequence: CASSLMTAQNEKLFF. Supplemented by reference TRBV5-8 and TRBJ1-4, the full variable domain reads EAGVTQSPTHLIKTRGQQATLRCSPISGHTSVYWYQQALGLGLQFLLWYDEGEERNRGNFPPRFSGRQFPNYSSELNVNALELEDSALYLCASSLMTAQNEKLFFGSGTQLSVL.

V and J are TRBV30 and TRBJ1-1; D is undetermined. V shed 2 bases and J shed 5 bases, with 15 bases lying between them. From germline, CDR1 is GTSNPN and CDR2 SVGIG (reference sequence). This CDR3 spans 14 amino acids. CDR3: CAWSRGGVWTEAFF. Here the CDR3 DNA reads TGTGCCTGGAGTCGAGGCGGGGTATGGACTGAAGCTTTCTTT. Supplemented by reference TRBV30 and TRBJ1-1, the full variable domain reads SQTIHQWPATLVQPVGSPLSLECTVEGTSNPNLYWYRQAAGRGLQLLFYSVGIGQISSEVPQNLSASRPQDRQFILSSKKLLLSDSGFYLCAWSRGGVWTEAFFGQGTRLTVV.

This sequence joins TRBV5-6 and TRBJ1-4, with unresolved D. This CDR3 comprises 14 residues. Per germline, CDR1 SGHDT and CDR2 YYEEEE. Trimming cost V 1 base and J 7 bases, with 11 bases left between them. The CDR3 loop reads CASSLNQVLEKLFF. The CDR3 DNA reads TGTGCCAGCAGCTTGAACCAGGTCCTTGAAAAACTGTTTTTT.

This sequence joins TRBV5-4 and TRBJ2-2; weak D call: TRBD2 (6 bases). The CDR3 contains 14 residues. Germline CDR1 and CDR2: SGHNT and YYREEE (reference sequence). V gave up 2 bases and J gave up 1 base, with 6 bases separating them. CDR3 coding DNA: TGTGCCAGCAGCTTTAGCGGGAACACCGGGGAGCTGTTTTTT. This gives the protein CASSFSGNTGELFF.

This clone turned up a few times. The chain carries TRBV7-6 and TRBJ2-7; D is uncertain. Germline-derived CDR1 and CDR2 are SGHVS and FNYEAQ. V was clipped by 4 bases and J by 5 bases, with 9 bases between them. This CDR3 spans 12 amino acids. The CDR3 spells CASSYVQNEQYF. CDR3 in DNA: TGTGCCAGCAGCTACGTCCAGAACGAGCAGTACTTC.

This clone is a singleton in its sample. This chain uses TRBV30 with TRBJ2-7; D is undetermined. Trimming pared 0 bases from V and 2 bases from J, leaving 5 bases between. Germline CDR1 is GTSNPN and CDR2 is SVGIG (reference sequence). The CDR3 is 12 amino acids. CDR3 in DNA: TGTGCCTGGAGTGTGTCTACCTACGAGCAGTACTTC. This sequence encodes CAWSVSTYEQYF.